This TCR beta chain was retrieved from a study of a mutant IDH1 vaccine in newly diagnosed glioma. Study details: Vaccines began 4-6 weeks after radiotherapy alone, or with temozolomide cycles.

General study findings and limits: Pseudoprogression seemingly bore no relation to changes in top peripheral T cell clonotypes.

Germline V lookup: CDR1 SNHLY, CDR2 FYNNEI. The CDR3 loop spans 12 amino acids. V lost 7 bases to trimming and J lost 0 bases; unmatched junction nucleotides: 0. Specified time point: week 23, last vaccination. In the vaccine, a single dose held 300 ug of the mutant IDH1 20-mer peptide, along with topical imiquimod. With regard to this clone: Its antigen is not known.

Assay: immunoSEQ multiplex PCR; the TCRdb copy retains only in-frame clones and omits some. The sample holds tens of thousands of clones, 75% to 90% seen once. This chain links TRBV2 with TRBJ2-7; TRBD1 matches at 7 bases. The sequencing here drew on PBMCs, taken from a glioma patient whose treatment included an IDH1 peptide vaccine. The clonotype originates from a man aged 18 to 30 with glioma. The CDR3 nucleotides are TGTGCCAGCAACAGGGGCTCCTACGAGCAGTACTTC. Its protein product is CASNRGSYEQYF.